This T cell receptor (beta chain) originates from a study of cytomegalovirus exposure and HLA in healthy donors. PCR involved 60 Vbeta and 13 Jbeta primers. The repertoire was sequenced with immunoSEQ multiplex PCR; TCRdb's copy has only in-frame clones and lacks some. The data show roughly 130,000 clones, roughly four fifths seen once. V was pared by 4 bases and J by 4 bases, with 7 bases of the junction left unmatched. Germline CDR1 reads MNHNS; CDR2 reads SASEGT. The CDR3 is 14 amino acids. The chain links TRBV6-1 to TRBJ2-7; 7 bases fit TRBD1. The sequence was collected from a woman aged 45-65 years in good health and CMV-seronegative. The sequenced sample consisted of PBMCs. The chain's CDR3 is CASSGDRDAYEQYF. Written as DNA, the CDR3 is TGTGCCAGCAGTGGGGACAGAGATGCATACGAGCAGTACTTC.